This T cell receptor (beta chain) was captured by sequencing in a study of blood T cell repertoires in COVID-19. Overall study context: PBMCs, B-cell-depleted T cells, or T cells provided the cDNA or gDNA that made up the material.

The method was immunoSEQ multiplex PCR; TCRdb's version includes in-frame clones alone and lacks a portion of them. The sample has 150,000 to 200,000 clones, about 80% seen once. The sample holds one count of this clone. There are 16 residues in the CDR3. Germline V gives CDR1 SNHLY, CDR2 FYNNEI. V lost 4 bases, J lost 11 bases, and 26 bases lay in between. The sequencing sample was made of peripheral blood. This clonotype was sampled from a middle-aged woman with COVID-19, enrolled during active disease. This sequence joins TRBV2 and TRBJ1-1; D might be TRBD1 (5 bases). The CDR3 region has the DNA TGTGCCAGCAGTGCGACGCTGACGAAGTCGGGACTGATCGCTTTCTTT. Amino acids: CASSATLTKSGLIAFF.